This TCR beta chain is drawn from a study of CD8+ T cells in alopecia areata. Overall study results and limits: A large proportion of expanded lesional clones were detected persisting in scalp and blood during tofacitinib.

About this clone itself: No antigen is known for it.

Trimming stripped 5 bases from V and 9 bases from J, with 8 bases between. CDR3 length equals 11 residues. In germline, CDR1 is MDHEN, CDR2 SYDVKM. RNA extraction was followed by reverse transcription into cDNA, which acted as the sequencing template. TCRdb's copy holds only in-frame clones and misses some; the assay was immunoSEQ multiplex PCR. Seen here are about 120,000 clones, 53% observed once, and the top ten hold 0.46%. Sample treatment: oral pan-JAK inhibitor, 5-10 mg twice daily. The sequence was obtained from a human donor with alopecia areata. The chain combines TRBV28 with TRBJ2-1; weak D call: TRBD1 (6 bases). Specimen: CD4+ T cells sorted from blood, collected at week 4, from a patient treated with tofacitinib. CDR3 protein: CASSPRGEQFF. The DNA for the CDR3 is TGTGCCAGCAGTCCCAGGGGTGAGCAGTTCTTC.